The TCR beta chain under discussion was sequenced for a study of OX40 agonist ivuxolimab in advanced cancers. Study-level information: Ivuxolimab was delivered to patients intravenously every 2 weeks at doses spanning 0.01 to 10 mg/kg. The diagnoses of dose-escalation patients were hepatocellular carcinoma, melanoma, renal cell or head and neck cancer.

Profiled with immunoSEQ multiplex PCR; TCRdb holds only in-frame clones, not every one. The sample yields approximately 72,000 clones, 70% to 90% seen once. This CDR3 has 14 residues. V lost 0 bases and J lost 8, with 13 bases in between. Looked up from germline, CDR1 is KGHSH and CDR2 is LQKENI. The sequence was collected from an adult with an advanced solid tumor such as melanoma, head and neck, liver or kidney cancer. The chain couples TRBV18 to TRBJ1-1, with D possibly TRBD1 on 5 matching bases. The sample was CD4+ or CD8+ T cells sorted from blood, taken in a trial of the OX40 agonist ivuxolimab. The CDR3 sequence is CASSPPGRGDEAFF. For the CDR3, the DNA is TGTGCCAGCTCACCACCCGGACGAGGGGACGAAGCTTTCTTT.